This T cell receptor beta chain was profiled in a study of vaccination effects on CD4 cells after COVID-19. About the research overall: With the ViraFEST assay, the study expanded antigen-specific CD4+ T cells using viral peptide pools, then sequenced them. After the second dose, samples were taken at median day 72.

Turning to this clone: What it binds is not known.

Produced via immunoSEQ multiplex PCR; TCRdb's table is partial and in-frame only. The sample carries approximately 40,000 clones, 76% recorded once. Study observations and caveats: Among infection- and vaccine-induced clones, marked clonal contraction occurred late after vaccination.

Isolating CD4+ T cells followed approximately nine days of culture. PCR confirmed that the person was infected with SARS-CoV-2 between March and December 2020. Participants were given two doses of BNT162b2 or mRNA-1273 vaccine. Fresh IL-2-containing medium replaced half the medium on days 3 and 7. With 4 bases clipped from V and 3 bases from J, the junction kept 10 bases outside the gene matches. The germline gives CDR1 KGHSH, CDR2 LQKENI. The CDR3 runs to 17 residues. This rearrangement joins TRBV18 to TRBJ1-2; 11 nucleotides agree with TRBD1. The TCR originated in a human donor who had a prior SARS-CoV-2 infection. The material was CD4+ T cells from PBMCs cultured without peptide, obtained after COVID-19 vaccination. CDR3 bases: TGTGCCAGCTCACGGGACAGGGGGTTTCGTGTGGACTATGGCTACACCTTC. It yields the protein CASSRDRGFRVDYGYTF.